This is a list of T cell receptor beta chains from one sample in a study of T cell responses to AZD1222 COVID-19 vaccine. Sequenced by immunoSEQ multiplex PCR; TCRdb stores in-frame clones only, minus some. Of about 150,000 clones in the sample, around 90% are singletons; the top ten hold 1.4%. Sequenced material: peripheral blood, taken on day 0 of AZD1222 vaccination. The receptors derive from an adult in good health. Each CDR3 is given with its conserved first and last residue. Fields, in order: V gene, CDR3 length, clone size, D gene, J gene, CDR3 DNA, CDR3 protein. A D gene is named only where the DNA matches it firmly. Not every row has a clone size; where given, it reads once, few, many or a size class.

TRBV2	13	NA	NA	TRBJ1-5	TGTGCCAGCAGTCCTAGATTAAATCAGCCCCAGCATTTT	CASSPRLNQPQHF
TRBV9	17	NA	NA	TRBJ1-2	TGTGCCAGCAGCGTAAACCCCGGTGACACATTGGGCTATGGCTACACCTTC	CASSVNPGDTLGYGYTF
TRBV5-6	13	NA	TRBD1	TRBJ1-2	TGTGCCAGCAGAAGGACAGGGGAATATGGCTACACCTTC	CASRRTGEYGYTF
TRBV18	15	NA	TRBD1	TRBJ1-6	TGTGCCAGCTCCTGGACAGGGACGGGTAATTCACCCCTCCACTTT	CASSWTGTGNSPLHF
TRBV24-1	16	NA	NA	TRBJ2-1	TGTGCCACCAGTGATGTCGGAGGGACTTTCCTTAATGAGCAGTTCTTC	CATSDVGGTFLNEQFF
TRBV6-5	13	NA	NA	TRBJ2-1	TGTGCCAGTGGTCAGGGCTCCTACAATGAGCAGTTCTTC	CASGQGSYNEQFF
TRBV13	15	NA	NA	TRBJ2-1	TGTGCCAGCAGCTCTAGTATCCCCCTCGACAATGAGCAGTTCTTC	CASSSSIPLDNEQFF
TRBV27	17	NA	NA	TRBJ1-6	TGTGCCAGCAGTTTAGGACATCCAAGCTCCTATAATTCACCCCTCCACTTT	CASSLGHPSSYNSPLHF
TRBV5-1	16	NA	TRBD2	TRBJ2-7	TGCGCCAGCAGCCCAGGACTAGCGGGAGGGCCTAGAGAGCAGTACTTC	CASSPGLAGGPREQYF
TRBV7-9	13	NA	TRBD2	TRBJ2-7	TGTGCCAGCAGCTCGGGACTAGTAGGCGAGCAGTACTTC	CASSSGLVGEQYF
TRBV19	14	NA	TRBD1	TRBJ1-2	TGTGCCAGTAGTATAGATGGGACAGCCTATGGCTACACCTTC	CASSIDGTAYGYTF
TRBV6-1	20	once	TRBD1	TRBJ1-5	TGTGCCAGCAGTGAACTTGGTGGGGACAGGGGGCTTTTGGGCAATCAGCCCCAGCATTTT	CASSELGGDRGLLGNQPQHF
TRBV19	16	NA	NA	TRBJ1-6	TGTGCCAGTAGTCCGGATGCTAGCTCCTATAATTCACCCCTCCACTTT	CASSPDASSYNSPLHF
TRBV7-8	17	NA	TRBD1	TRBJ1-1	TGTGCCAGCAGCTTAGATAGGTTGGGACAGGGGAACACTGAAGCTTTCTTT	CASSLDRLGQGNTEAFF
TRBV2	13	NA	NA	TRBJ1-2	TGTGCCAGCGGGTTCGGACTCGACTATGGCTACACCTTC	CASGFGLDYGYTF
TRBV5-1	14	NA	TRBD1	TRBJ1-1	TGCGCCAGCAGCGTGGACAGGGAAGGGGTTGAAGCTTTCTTT	CASSVDREGVEAFF
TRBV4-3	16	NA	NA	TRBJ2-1	TGCGCCAGCAGCCAAGATCAATGGGGTTGGCGCGATGAGCAGTTCTTC	CASSQDQWGWRDEQFF
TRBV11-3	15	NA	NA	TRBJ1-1	TGTGCCAGCAGCTTAGGGGGAGGGGGAGACACTGAAGCTTTCTTT	CASSLGGGGDTEAFF
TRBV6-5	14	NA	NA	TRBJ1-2	TGTGCCACCGAGATCCGGGACAAGAACTATGGCTACACCTTC	CATEIRDKNYGYTF
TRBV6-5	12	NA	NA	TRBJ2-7	TGTGCCAGCAGGGACAGCTCCTACGAGCAGTACTTC	CASRDSSYEQYF
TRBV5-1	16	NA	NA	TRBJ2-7	TGCGCCAGCAGCCCTGAGGGGGGCGTCCCCCCCTACGAGCAGTACTTC	CASSPEGGVPPYEQYF
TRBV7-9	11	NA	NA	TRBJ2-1	TGTGCCAGCGGACGATATAATGAGCAGTTCTTC	CASGRYNEQFF
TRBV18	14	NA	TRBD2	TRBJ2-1	TGTGCCAGCTCACCACCGAAACGGGAGGGGGAGCAGTTCTTC	CASSPPKREGEQFF
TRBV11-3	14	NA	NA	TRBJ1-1	TGTGCCAGCAGCTCCGGACGGATAAACACTGAAGCTTTCTTT	CASSSGRINTEAFF
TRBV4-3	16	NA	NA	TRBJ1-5	TGCGCCAGCAGCCAGGGAACGACAGGAGTTGATCAGCCCCAGCATTTT	CASSQGTTGVDQPQHF
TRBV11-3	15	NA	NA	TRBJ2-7	TGTGCCAGCAGCCGATTTGGACCTCAATCCTACGAGCAGTACTTC	CASSRFGPQSYEQYF
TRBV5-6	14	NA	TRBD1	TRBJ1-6	TGTGCCAGCGACGGCGGACAGGGACGATCACCCCTCCACTTT	CASDGGQGRSPLHF
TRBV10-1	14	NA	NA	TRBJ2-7	TGCGCCAGCAGAAAGGACGTCGTCTCCTACGAGCAGTACTTC	CASRKDVVSYEQYF
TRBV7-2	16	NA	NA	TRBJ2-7	TGTGCCAGCAGCTTAGGGGCTGGCCTTAGCTCCTACGAGCAGTACTTC	CASSLGAGLSSYEQYF
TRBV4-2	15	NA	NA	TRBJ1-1	TGTGCCAGCAGCCAAGAGGCAGGGCCCCTCACTGAAGCTTTCTTT	CASSQEAGPLTEAFF
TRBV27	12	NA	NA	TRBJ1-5	TGTGCCAGCAGTCCGTTAGATCAGCCCCAGCATTTT	CASSPLDQPQHF
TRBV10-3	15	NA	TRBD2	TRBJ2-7	TGTGCCATCGGCCCGGGTAGCGGGAGCTCCTACGAGCAGTACTTC	CAIGPGSGSSYEQYF
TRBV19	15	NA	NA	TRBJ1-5	TGTGCCAGTAGTAGGGCGGCCGGAAGCAATCAGCCCCAGCATTTT	CASSRAAGSNQPQHF
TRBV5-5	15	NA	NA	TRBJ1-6	TGTGCCAGCAGCTTGTCGGCCCTCTATAATTCACCCCTCCACTTT	CASSLSALYNSPLHF
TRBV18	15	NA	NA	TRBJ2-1	TGTGCCAGCTCACTATCGAGCCCCTACATCAATGAGCAGTTCTTC	CASSLSSPYINEQFF
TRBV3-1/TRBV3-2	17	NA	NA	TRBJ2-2	TGTGCCAGCAGCCAGAAGGGACCCGGGAGCCTCACCGGGGAGCTGTTTTTT	CASSQKGPGSLTGELFF
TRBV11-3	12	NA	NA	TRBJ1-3	TGTGCCAGCAGCTTAGTCCGAAGTCGTGTATATTTT	CASSLVRSRVYF
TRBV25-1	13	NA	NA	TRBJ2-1	TGTGCCAGCAGTGGAGTCACCTACAATGAGCAGTTCTTC	CASSGVTYNEQFF
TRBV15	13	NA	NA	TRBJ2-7	TGTGCCACGACAGAGGAGTTTGGGTACGAGCAGTACTTC	CATTEEFGYEQYF
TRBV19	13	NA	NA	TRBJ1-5	TGTGCCAGTAGTGACGGAGTTAATCAGCCCCAGCATTTT	CASSDGVNQPQHF
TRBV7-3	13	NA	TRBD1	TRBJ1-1	TGTGCCAGCAGCTGGGACAGGAACACTGAAGCTTTCTTT	CASSWDRNTEAFF